This T cell receptor (beta chain) was captured in a study of lymphopenia after photon versus proton radiotherapy (dated by TCRdb to 2018 to 2020). Some background on the complete study: Photon and proton radiation therapy were compared by the study for their immunological effects in patients with gastrointestinal tumors who developed high-grade lymphopenia. The study was designed to characterize how the impact on the immune system differs between the two radiation modalities. The cohort included roughly 18 patients with gastrointestinal tumors who developed lymphopenia after receiving either photon or proton therapy. Study-wide conclusions, independent of this receptor: After the lymphocyte count nadir, oligoclonal expansion, especially of CD8+ Temra cells, was observed in photon-treated repertoires, and the drop in diversity was driven by this expansion. The authors looked at the survival association only in patients who died, and they framed better survival with proton therapy as a possibility rather than a demonstrated result. During treatment, patients who received photon therapy lost naive T cells and TCR diversity and gained effector/memory populations, whereas patients who received proton therapy remained relatively stable. Across the cohort, a larger post-nadir drop in TCR diversity was inversely correlated with overall survival time among patients who died.

The receptor library was made with the immunoSEQ multiplex PCR assay. T cell repertoires were profiled by deep sequencing of rearranged TCR beta loci, alongside multiparametric flow cytometry. TCRdb obtained this table from immuneACCESS and retained in-frame rearrangements with V and J assigned. These tables miss some clones; where compared with another copy, unresolved V genes account for less than half of the shortfall, and the remainder is unexplained. A total of 35,000 to 40,000 clones appear in this sample, approximately 81% of them only once. Together, the top ten hold about 2.9% of the sample. From the cysteine through the phenylalanine, the CDR3 covers 14 amino acids. CDR3 DNA is the only sequence kept; it has 42 bases, read in frame from the first base. V and J lose 10 bases and 7 bases, and a span of 22 bases separates them. The germline V gene (reference sequence) supplies CDR1 MNHNY and CDR2 SVGAGI.

Remarks on this clone: Its antigen specificity is not known. Base qualities are not provided; no much larger clone lies one nucleotide away.

The TCR sequence derives from a middle-aged man with gastric cancer. The sequence is built from TRBV6-6 and TRBJ1-1, with an unclear D gene assignment. The input for sequencing was peripheral blood, taken from a patient treated with photon-based radiotherapy. The bases read TGTGCCACCCTGGGAACTCCCTCAAAAGGTGAAGCTTTCTTT. This gives the protein CATLGTPSKGEAFF.